At least ten counts were recorded for the clone carrying this T cell receptor beta chain. Antigen specificity is unknown. The data belong to a study of early T cells in non-severe SARS-CoV-2 infection. Overall study results and limits: Matches to VDJdb favored anti-spike CD8 responses and missed private and CD4 specificities.

V lost 6 bases to trimming and J lost 10 bases, with 15 bases between them. In germline, CDR1 is LNHDA, CDR2 SQIVND (reference sequence). The CDR3 loop spans 13 amino acids. In the library, individual cDNA molecules carried attached unique molecular identifiers. MiXCR was run by TCRdb on the 5' RACE reads, yielding one entry per CDR3 protein. Of roughly 16,000 distinct CDR3 sequences in the sample, less than 6.5% were seen once. Specimen: whole blood, collected at baseline. This clonotype was sampled from an adult who was a healthcare worker with PCR-confirmed SARS-CoV-2 infection or an uninfected control (not recorded which). V is TRBV19 and J is TRBJ1-4, with TRBD1 as a possible D gene (6 bases). The CDR3 sequence is CASSLRGLRKLFF. The DNA for the CDR3 is TGTGCCAGTAGCCTGAGGGGGTTACGAAAACTGTTTTTT.